The sequence of this TCR beta chain was determined in a study of graft-versus-host responses after intestinal transplantation. The overall study: Uniformly, recipients were administered anti-thymocyte globulin induction with subsequent tacrolimus and steroids for three to four years.

CDR3 length: 14 residues. The junction had 6 bases not matched to a gene; V was cut back by 3 bases and J by 6 bases. CDR1 and CDR2 from the germline V gene are SGDLS and YYNGEE. Assay: immunoSEQ multiplex PCR; the TCRdb copy retains only in-frame clones and omits some. The repertoire holds 90,000 to 100,000 clones, with around nine tenths as singletons. With respect to this clone: The antigen remains unidentified.

This specimen consisted of unstimulated CD8+ T cells sorted from spleen or lymph node cells, obtained before intestinal transplant. This TCR was sampled from a human donor who received an intestinal transplant. The chain carries TRBV9 and TRBJ1-2, with 9 bases fitting TRBD1. CDR3: CASSEQGAGDGYTF. In DNA form, the CDR3 reads TGTGCCAGCAGCGAACAGGGGGCGGGTGATGGCTACACCTTC.